This TCR beta chain was documented in a study of T cell clones after liver transplantation. Turning to the study itself: A pre-transplant mixed lymphocyte reaction with TCRbeta sequencing defined graft-donor-reactive clones followed in post-transplant blood. Three of the eight recipients were HCV-positive; the rest had non-autoimmune, non-viral transplant indications. Standard immunosuppression, with no induction, continued until 12-24 months after transplant.

There are 15 residues in the CDR3. CDR1 and CDR2 from the germline V gene are ENHRY and SYGVKD. Trimming left V 2 bases short and J 7 bases short, with 18 bases between. Overall study results and limits: A larger donor-reactive than third-party decline suggested partial antigen-specific deletion.

Clones were sequenced by immunoSEQ multiplex PCR, and TCRdb holds only the in-frame ones, with some missing. The sample yields tens of thousands of clones, roughly 80% seen once. Regarding this clone: The target antigen is unknown.

This specimen consisted of CD4+ T cells from blood, obtained at the 22-month timepoint. The gene calls are TRBV10-3 and TRBJ2-7; D not certain. The clonotype comes from a human patient who received a liver transplant. The graft donor may account for some of the T cells. The CDR3 reads CAISEAGRRLKEQYF. In DNA form, the CDR3 reads TGTGCCATCAGTGAGGCCGGACGGCGCCTGAAGGAGCAGTACTTC.